The clone carrying this TCR beta chain was detected a few times. Its antigen is currently unknown. Quantitative 5'-RACE with molecular barcodes produced the TCR beta libraries. TCRdb reprocessed the 5' RACE reads via MiXCR and lists one record per CDR3 protein. The table lists about 17,000 distinct CDR3 sequences, 8.2% of them singletons, with 30% to 45% in the top ten. This specimen belongs to a study of CD8 T cells in ankylosing spondylitis. Findings and limits, study-wide: Roughly eight highly homologous variants formed a TCR beta motif that appeared characteristic of ankylosing spondylitis blood. Some of these motif variants have turned up before, in reports on reactive arthritis synovial fluid and blood. Reported data indicate significant enrichment of disease-linked clones within matched ankylosing spondylitis synovial fluid.

CDR1 is SGHRS, CDR2 YFSETQ, per germline. Trimming left V 0 bases short and J 8 bases short, with 18 bases between. The CDR3 loop spans 16 amino acids. Sequencing was performed on blood. This TCR was sampled from a male donor with ankylosing spondylitis or in good health (not recorded which). The V gene is TRBV5-1, the J gene TRBJ2-1, with D unresolved. DNA for the CDR3: TGCGCCAGCAGCTTGGACGTCCGATCTCCAAGGGATGAGCAGTTCTTC. This encodes CASSLDVRSPRDEQFF.